The 20 T cell receptor beta chains below come from one sample, sequenced in a study of monozygotic twins with inflammatory bowel disease. TCRdb reprocessed the 5' RACE reads and keeps a single row for each CDR3 protein, giving no DNA. The sample's table shows more than 100,000 distinct CDR3 sequences. The sequenced material came from blood. The receptors were gathered from a human donor with ulcerative colitis or Crohn's disease, or a healthy co-twin of an affected twin (not recorded which).

The chain has TRBV6-5 and TRBJ2-7; TCRdb's D call, TRBD2, is unchecked because there is no DNA. CDR3 length equals 16 residues. The germline V gene encodes CDR1 MNHEY and CDR2 SVGAGI. The CDR3 loop reads CASNIAAGRSSYEQYF.

The chain couples TRBV29-1 to TRBJ2-6. The CDR3 spans 15 residues. In germline, CDR1 is SQVTM, CDR2 ANQGSEA. CDR3 loop: CSVEDQNSGANVLTF.

The chain couples TRBV20-1 to TRBJ2-1; no DNA is available, so the TRBD1 call from TCRdb remains unchecked. Germline assignment: CDR1 DFQATT and CDR2 SNEGSKA (reference sequence). This CDR3 has 14 residues. CDR3 region: CSAGGGGLYGEQFF.

The chain is built from TRBV29-1 and TRBJ2-3; TCRdb's D call of TRBD2 is untestable without DNA. This CDR3 region has 15 residues. The germline gives CDR1 SQVTM, CDR2 ANQGSEA. CDR3 protein: CSLEGSGSSTDTQYF.

The rearrangement joins TRBV29-1 to TRBJ2-2. This CDR3 contains 14 residues. Germline assignment: CDR1 SQVTM and CDR2 ANQGSEA. The CDR3 region is CSVEERSDTGELFF.

V usage is TRBV5-4 and J usage is TRBJ1-1. Germline CDR1 and CDR2: SGHNT and YYREEE (reference sequence). The CDR3 is 15 residues long. CDR3 loop: CASSLGSYVNTEAFF.

The V gene is TRBV5-1, the J gene TRBJ2-1; TCRdb returns TRBD1, unconfirmable since there is no DNA. The CDR3 extends over 11 amino acids. Germline V CDR1 and CDR2: SGHRS, YFSETQ. The CDR3 spells CASSFSGGQFF.

The J gene is TRBJ2-1, the V gene TRBV5-1; the TCRdb call, TRBD2, lacks DNA for checking. CDR1 and CDR2 from the germline V gene are SGHRS and YFSETQ. The CDR3 contains 14 residues. CDR3 loop: CASSPEGRVGEQFF.

The chain links TRBV7-2 to TRBJ2-2; TCRdb calls TRBD1, which cannot be checked without DNA. The CDR3 is 16 residues long. Germline-derived CDR1 and CDR2 are SGHTA and FQGNSA. The CDR3 reads CASTTRTGGNTGELFF. Using reference TRBV7-2 and TRBJ2-2 for the parts outside the CDR3, the full variable domain is GAGVSQSPSNKVTEKGKDVELRCDPISGHTALYWYRQSLGQGLEFLIYFQGNSAPDKSGLPSDRFSAERTGGSVSTLTIQRTQQEDSAVYLCASTTRTGGNTGELFFGEGSRLTVL.

The chain combines TRBV4-3 with TRBJ2-1. The CDR3 has 15 amino acids. Germline CDR1 LGHNA, CDR2 YSLEER. The chain's CDR3 is CASSQSRSSYNEQFF.

V gene TRBV6-2 or TRBV6-3 combines with J gene TRBJ1-5. CDR3 length equals 15 residues. Germline CDR1 and CDR2: MNHEY and SVGEGT. The CDR3 protein is CASSYSGGSNQPQHF.

The chain combines TRBV9 with TRBJ1-5; TCRdb selects TRBD1, and the lack of DNA leaves this call unchecked. Germline V gene lookup returns CDR1 SGDLS and CDR2 YYNGEE. This CDR3 is 16 amino acids long. CDR3 residues: CASSPGTGALNQPQHF.

The rearrangement joins TRBV20-1 to TRBJ1-1; TCRdb proposes TRBD1, but this gene call is untestable without DNA. Per germline, CDR1 DFQATT and CDR2 SNEGSKA (reference sequence). The CDR3 extends over 15 amino acids. CDR3 sequence reads: CSARDRDRGYTEAFF.

This chain connects TRBV12-3 or TRBV12-4 to TRBJ1-5; there is no DNA to check the TCRdb D call of TRBD1. CDR3 size: 15 residues. The CDR3 loop reads CASSPTGGNHQPQHF.

The J gene is TRBJ2-1, the V gene TRBV28; TCRdb selects TRBD1, and the lack of DNA leaves this call unchecked. From germline, CDR1 is MDHEN and CDR2 SYDVKM. The CDR3 is 16 amino acids. The CDR3 sequence: CASSHGTGNSYNEQFF.

The chain joins TRBV2 to TRBJ1-2; TCRdb designates TRBD1, a call that cannot be tested without DNA. CDR1 and CDR2 (germline): SNHLY, FYNNEI. The CDR3 has 12 amino acids. CDR3 loop: CATILRGGGYTF.

The V and J genes are TRBV11-2 and TRBJ2-4; TCRdb selects TRBD2, and the lack of DNA leaves this call unchecked. From germline, CDR1 is SGHAT and CDR2 FQNNGV. The CDR3 length is 20 residues. The CDR3 here is CASSLDAGLAGGRGKNIQYF.

CDR3 protein: CAWSTRGPVSVGFF. The rearrangement uses TRBV30 and TRBJ2-1; TCRdb proposes TRBD1, but this gene call is untestable without DNA. The CDR3 covers 14 residues. CDR1 is GTSNPN and CDR2 is SVGIG in the germline V gene (reference sequence).

This chain links TRBV5-5 with TRBJ2-1. The CDR3 length is 12 residues. Germline V gene lookup returns CDR1 SGHKS and CDR2 YYEKEE (reference sequence). The chain's CDR3 is CASSLAVYEQFF.

J is TRBJ1-2 and V is TRBV5-1; the TRBD1 assignment by TCRdb is unverifiable without DNA. CDR1 SGHRS and CDR2 YFSETQ come from the germline V gene. The CDR3 extends over 14 amino acids. CDR3 protein: CASSLVAGTYGYTF.